This record concerns one T cell receptor beta chain sequence. Its antigen is not known. The CDR3 sequence is 15 residues long. Germline-derived CDR1 and CDR2 are SGDLS and YYNGEE. The V and J ends lost 0 bases and 7 bases respectively, with 13 bases between them. This entry belongs to a study of T cell responses to AZD1222 COVID-19 vaccine. General observations from the study: Unmutated regions of variants are reportedly targeted by nearly half of spike-specific TCRs. Once two AZD1222 doses were given, Spike-specific TCR breadth and depth went up. Only a handful of AZD1222 recipients, more than five in all, had baseline seropositivity. Vaccine-associated CD4 TCRs ranged over spike, dominating at 160-218 and 743-854.

The method was immunoSEQ multiplex PCR; TCRdb's version includes in-frame clones alone and lacks a portion of them. The sample carries some 96,000 clones, approximately 91% recorded once. V usage is TRBV9 and J usage is TRBJ2-2; possible D gene TRBD1, 6 bases. The material sequenced was peripheral blood, taken on day 0 of AZD1222 vaccination. The clonotype comes from an adult in good health. DNA of the CDR3: TGTGCCAGCAGCGTAGGGGCAGGGGTCGGCGGGGAGCTGTTTTTT. This gives the protein CASSVGAGVGGELFF.